The 5 T cell receptor beta chains listed next were all sequenced from one sample in a study of T-cell reconstitution after alpha-beta-depleted transplantation in children. Library preparation (for TCRbeta) was performed with unique molecular identifiers. Using its own MiXCR run on the PCR reads, TCRdb lists one record per CDR3 protein. The sample yields over 15,000 distinct CDR3 sequences, about 4.7% seen once. The specimen was PBMCs, collected before TCRalphabeta/CD19-depleted stem cell transplant. These receptor sequences come from a boy between 10 and 17 years old with acute lymphoblastic leukemia, due to receive a stem cell transplant.

This clonotype occurred many times. The chain links TRBV11-2 to TRBJ2-5; TRBD1 is a possible D gene (6 bases). Looked up from germline, CDR1 is SGHAT and CDR2 is FQNNGV. This CDR3 has 16 residues. V shed 0 bases and J shed 7 bases, with 18 bases lying between them. CDR3 in DNA: TGTGCCAGCAGCTTAGATCTTGGGTCGGGCAGGGGGACCCAGTACTTC. This encodes CASSLDLGSGRGTQYF.

The table lists this clonotype with many counts. This chain connects TRBV4-3 to TRBJ2-7; 10 bases are a match to TRBD2. The CDR3 sequence is 16 residues long. Germline V CDR1 and CDR2: LGHNA, YSLEER. J lost 2 bases, V lost 4 bases, and 8 bases had no gene match. The CDR3 DNA sequence: TGCGCCAGCAGCCGCCGGACAGCGGGGGGGCCCTACGAGCAGTACTTC. The encoded protein is CASSRRTAGGPYEQYF.

By its share, this clonotype is medium-sized. The V gene is TRBV9, the J gene TRBJ1-2, with D perhaps matching TRBD1 (5 bases). The length of the CDR3 is 14 residues. Germline V gene lookup returns CDR1 SGDLS and CDR2 YYNGEE. V dropped 0 bases and J dropped 4 bases, with 10 bases sitting between them. CDR3 sequence reads: CASSVGGGTYGYTF. The DNA for the CDR3 is TGTGCCAGCAGCGTAGGCGGGGGAACCTATGGCTACACCTTC.

This clonotype is termed medium-sized. This chain joins TRBV5-6 and TRBJ2-7, with D possibly being TRBD2 (5 bases). Germline assignment: CDR1 SGHDT and CDR2 YYEEEE. Trimming took 4 bases from V and 3 from J, leaving 14 bases between them. This CDR3 region has 14 residues. The DNA of the CDR3 is TGTGCCAGCAGCCCGCCGGGGATCCTCTACGAGCAGTACTTC. Its protein product is CASSPPGILYEQYF.

This clonotype was recorded many times. The rearrangement uses TRBV3-1 and TRBJ2-1; D call uncertain. Germline CDR1 and CDR2: LGHDT and YNNKEL (reference sequence). The V end was cut by 8 bases, the J end by 6 bases, with 11 bases between. The CDR3 has 12 amino acids. CDR3 sequence (DNA): TGTGCCAGCGGGGATCCGGGCAATGAGCAGTTCTTC. It codes for CASGDPGNEQFF.